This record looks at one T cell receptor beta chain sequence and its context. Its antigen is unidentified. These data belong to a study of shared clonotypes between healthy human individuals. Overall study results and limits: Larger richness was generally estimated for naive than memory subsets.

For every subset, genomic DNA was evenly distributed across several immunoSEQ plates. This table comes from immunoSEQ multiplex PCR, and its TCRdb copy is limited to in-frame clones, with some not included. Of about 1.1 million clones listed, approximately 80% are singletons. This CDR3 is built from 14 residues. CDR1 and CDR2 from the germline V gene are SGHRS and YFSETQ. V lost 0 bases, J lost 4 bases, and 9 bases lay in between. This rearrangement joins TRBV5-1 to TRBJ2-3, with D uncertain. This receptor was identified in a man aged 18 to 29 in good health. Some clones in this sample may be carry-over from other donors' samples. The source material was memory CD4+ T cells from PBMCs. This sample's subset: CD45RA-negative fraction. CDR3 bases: TGCGCCAGCAGCTTGGACCTAGAGGCAGATACGCAGTATTTT. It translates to CASSLDLEADTQYF.